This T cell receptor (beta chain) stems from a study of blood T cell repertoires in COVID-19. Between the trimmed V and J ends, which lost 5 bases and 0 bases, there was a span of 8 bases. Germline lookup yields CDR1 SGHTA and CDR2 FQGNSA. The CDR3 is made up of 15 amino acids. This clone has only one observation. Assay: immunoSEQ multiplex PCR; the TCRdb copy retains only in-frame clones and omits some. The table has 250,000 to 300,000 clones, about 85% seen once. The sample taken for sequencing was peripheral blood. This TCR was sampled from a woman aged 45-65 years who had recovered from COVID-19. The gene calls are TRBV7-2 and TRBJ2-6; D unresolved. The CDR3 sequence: CASSQQISGANVLTF. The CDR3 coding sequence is TGTGCCAGCAGCCAACAGATCTCTGGGGCCAACGTCCTGACTTTC.